This T cell receptor (beta chain) was identified during a study of neoadjuvant anti-PD-1 for oral cavity cancer. Sequencing used immunoSEQ multiplex PCR; TCRdb keeps in-frame clones, though not all of them. This repertoire shows fewer than 90,000 clones, under 85% found once; its top ten account for around 3.1%. The germline V and J ends were trimmed by 3 bases and 1 base, with 9 bases remaining between them. CDR1 is MGHRA and CDR2 is YSYEKL in the germline V gene. CDR3 length: 14 amino acids. The input for sequencing was PBMCs, taken before nivolumab (anti-PD-1) treatment. This chain connects TRBV4-1 to TRBJ1-1; D is undetermined. This sequence originates from a person aged 40 to 85 with oral cavity squamous cell carcinoma. CDR3 region: CASSQLGGNTEAFF. The CDR3, as DNA: TGCGCCAGCAGCCAGCTAGGAGGGAACACTGAAGCTTTCTTT.